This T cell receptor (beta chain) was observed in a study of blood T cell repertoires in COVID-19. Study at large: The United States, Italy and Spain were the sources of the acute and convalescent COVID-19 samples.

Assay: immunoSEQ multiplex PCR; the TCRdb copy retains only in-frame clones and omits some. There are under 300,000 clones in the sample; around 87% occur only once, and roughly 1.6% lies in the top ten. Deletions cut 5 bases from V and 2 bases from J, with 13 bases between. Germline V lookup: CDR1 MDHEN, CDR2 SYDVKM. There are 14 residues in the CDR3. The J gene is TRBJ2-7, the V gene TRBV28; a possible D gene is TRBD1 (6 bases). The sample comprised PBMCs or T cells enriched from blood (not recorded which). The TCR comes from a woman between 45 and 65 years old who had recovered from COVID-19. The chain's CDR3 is CASSIGQTAYEQYF. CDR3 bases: TGTGCCAGCAGTATTGGACAGACGGCCTACGAGCAGTACTTC.